The 14 T cell receptor beta chains below come from one sample, sequenced in a study of blood T cell repertoires in COVID-19. Here immunoSEQ multiplex PCR was the method, and the copy in TCRdb shows in-frame clones only, minus some. The sample has roughly 250,000 clones, around four fifths seen once. Specimen: peripheral blood. Receptors were obtained from an elderly woman with acute or convalescent COVID-19.

The chain joins TRBV6-1 to TRBJ1-2; the D is unclear. CDR3 length equals 15 residues. V was clipped by 3 bases and J by 3 bases, with 14 bases between them. Germline CDR1 and CDR2: MNHNS and SASEGT. The CDR3 protein is CASSDLGNSYYGYTF. CDR3 nucleotides: TGTGCCAGCAGTGATCTCGGCAACAGTTACTATGGCTACACCTTC.

This chain uses TRBV30 with TRBJ2-3, with D possibly being TRBD2 (6 bases). Germline V gives CDR1 GTSNPN, CDR2 SVGIG (reference sequence). V was trimmed by 7 bases and J by 3 bases, leaving 8 bases between them. The length of the CDR3 is 11 residues. CDR3 coding DNA: TGTGCCTCCGGGGGAACAGATACGCAGTATTTT. Its protein product is CASGGTDTQYF.

As regards this clone: Distinct nucleotide sequences in the sample also encode this CDR3. The chain links TRBV7-2 to TRBJ1-1; no clear D gene. The germline V and J ends were trimmed by 1 base and 0 bases, with 6 bases remaining between them. This CDR3 is built from 14 residues. Germline lookup yields CDR1 SGHTA and CDR2 FQGNSA. CDR3 loop: CASSLGQMNTEAFF. CDR3 in DNA: TGTGCCAGCAGCTTAGGGCAAATGAACACTGAAGCTTTCTTT.

The rearrangement joins TRBV5-1 to TRBJ1-1, with 11 bases fitting TRBD1. Germline V gene sequence: CDR1 SGHRS, CDR2 YFSETQ. The CDR3 is made up of 16 amino acids. The V and J ends lost 2 bases and 1 base, in that order; junction bases with no gene match: 4. The CDR3 nucleotides are TGCGCCAGCAGCTTTTCAGGACAGGGGGCGAACACTGAAGCTTTCTTT. Translating it yields CASSFSGQGANTEAFF.

The rearrangement links TRBV4-1 to TRBJ2-1; D is perhaps TRBD2 (6 bases). The CDR3 is made up of 15 amino acids. Trimming took off 4 bases at V and 4 bases at J, with 14 bases between the two ends. The germline gives CDR1 MGHRA, CDR2 YSYEKL. The CDR3, as DNA: TGCGCCAGCAGCCGGGACGCGGGGCCGTACAATGAGCAGTTCTTC. Amino acids: CASSRDAGPYNEQFF.

This chain uses TRBV5-1 with TRBJ1-1; 7 nucleotides align to TRBD1. This CDR3 contains 14 residues. The J segment lost 4 bases and the V segment lost 3 bases, leaving 6 bases of the junction unmatched. Germline V gives CDR1 SGHRS, CDR2 YFSETQ. CDR3 in DNA: TGCGCCAGCAGCTCCCTGGACAGGCCCACTGAAGCTTTCTTT. It yields the protein CASSSLDRPTEAFF.

This clone was seen only a few times. The chain is built from TRBV4-3 and TRBJ1-2; D is perhaps TRBD1 (5 bases). The CDR3 is 13 amino acids. V was pared by 3 bases and J by 5 bases, with 10 bases between. CDR1 and CDR2 (germline): LGHNA, YSLEER. The CDR3 loop reads CASSHQGGYGYTF. The CDR3 nucleotides are TGCGCCAGCAGCCACCAGGGTGGGTATGGCTACACCTTC.

The rearrangement joins TRBV21-1 to TRBJ2-1; TRBD2, as called in the table, went unchecked against the DNA. TRBV21-1 is designated a pseudogene. The CDR3 has 16 residues. CDR3 sequence: CASRTTGTSGKNEQFF. The CDR3 region has the DNA TGTGCCAGCAGGACGACCGGGACTAGCGGGAAGAATGAGCAGTTCTTC.

Here the CDR3 reads CASWPGLADTGELFF. The CDR3 coding sequence is TGTGCCAGCTGGCCGGGACTAGCAGACACCGGGGAGCTGTTTTTT. The chain has TRBV5-4 and TRBJ2-2, with 9 bases identical to TRBD2. This CDR3 comprises 15 residues. Germline-derived CDR1 and CDR2 are SGHNT and YYREEE (reference sequence). The V gene end was trimmed by 7 bases and the J gene end by 3 bases; junction bases not matched to a gene: 7.

V usage is TRBV5-8 and J usage is TRBJ1-4; no definite D call. This CDR3 comprises 15 residues. Per the germline V gene, CDR1 is SGHTS and CDR2 is YDEGEE. Trimming stripped 0 bases from V and 4 bases from J, with 10 bases between. The CDR3 sequence: CASSLGRAGNEKLFF. DNA of the CDR3: TGTGCCAGCAGCTTGGGAAGGGCGGGTAATGAAAAACTGTTTTTT.

The V gene is TRBV15, the J gene TRBJ2-7, with 9 bases fitting TRBD1. Germline CDR1 LNHNV, CDR2 YYDKDF (reference sequence). This CDR3 comprises 15 residues. V was clipped by 3 bases and J by 3 bases; unmatched bases: 6. The DNA of the CDR3 is TGTGCCACCAGCAGCCTCTCGACAGGGGGCTACGAGCAGTACTTC. Residues: CATSSLSTGGYEQYF.

This rearrangement joins TRBV29-1 to TRBJ1-1; D is possibly TRBD1 (6 bases). Trimming took off 4 bases at V and 1 base at J, with 10 bases between the two ends. This CDR3 is built from 13 residues. The germline CDR1 and CDR2 sequences are SQVTM and ANQGSEA. The CDR3 region is CSVAQGRNTEAFF. CDR3 nucleotides: TGCAGCGTTGCACAGGGAAGGAACACTGAAGCTTTCTTT.

The chain combines TRBV21-1 with TRBJ1-5; the table calls TRBD1, which could not be checked here. TRBV21-1 represents a pseudogene. The CDR3 totals 15 residues. The CDR3: CASSKGEGRQGSQHF. In DNA form, the CDR3 reads TGTGCCAGCAGCAAAGGTGAGGGCAGACAGGGGTCCCAGCATTTT.

The chain recombines TRBV29-1 with TRBJ1-4; 7 positions match TRBD1. There are 13 residues in the CDR3. V lost 4 bases, J lost 6 bases, and 5 bases stayed unmatched. In germline, CDR1 is SQVTM, CDR2 ANQGSEA. The CDR3 is CSVGQGGDEKLFF. The CDR3 coding sequence is TGCAGCGTTGGACAGGGTGGGGATGAAAAACTGTTTTTT.